Presented here are 25 T cell receptor beta chains from one specimen sequenced in a study of T-cell memory formation after mild COVID-19. TCRdb re-derived calls from the 5' RACE reads in MiXCR, one entry per CDR3 protein. The sample comprises 350,000 to 500,000 distinct CDR3 sequences, 18% of which are singletons, and roughly 21% rests with the top ten. Material for sequencing was PBMCs or a T cell subset sorted from them (not recorded which). The receptors here all came from a young man who had mild COVID-19 (a few samples of this study predate the infection). Cell type and time point are not known.

Only a few counts were recorded for this clonotype. This chain links TRBV20-1 with TRBJ1-5, with a weak D call TRBD1 (6 bases). The germline V gene has CDR1 DFQATT and CDR2 SNEGSKA (reference sequence). There are 13 residues in the CDR3. The germline V and J ends were trimmed by 4 bases and 4 bases, with 11 bases remaining between them. This chain's CDR3 is CSAIRQVNQPQHF. As DNA, the CDR3 is TGCAGTGCTATTCGACAGGTTAATCAGCCCCAGCATTTT.

The chain is built from TRBV12-3 or TRBV12-4 and TRBJ1-1, with D uncertain. Trimming took off 7 bases at V and 11 bases at J, with 20 bases between the two ends. The CDR3 is made up of 13 amino acids. In DNA form, the CDR3 reads TGTGCCAGCACCTACATTCCGAGCCCTGGGGCTTTCTTT. The encoded protein is CASTYIPSPGAFF.

The V gene is TRBV20-1, the J gene TRBJ2-7; the D gene is possibly TRBD2 (5 bases). The CDR3 is 13 amino acids. V gave up 5 bases and J gave up 2 bases, with 13 bases separating them. Germline CDR1 DFQATT, CDR2 SNEGSKA (reference sequence). The CDR3 DNA reads TGCAGTGCTGCTAGGGAGAGACCCTACGAGCAGTACTTC. The encoded protein is CSAARERPYEQYF.

This sequence joins TRBV11-2 and TRBJ2-1; 14 positions match TRBD2. V was pared by 5 bases and J by 8 bases, with 8 bases of the junction left unmatched. The CDR3 sequence is 16 residues long. Germline lookup yields CDR1 SGHAT and CDR2 FQNNGV. The CDR3 here is CASSPTSGGARDEQFF. The CDR3 bases are TGTGCCAGCAGCCCGACTAGCGGGGGGGCCAGGGATGAGCAGTTCTTC. The complete variable domain, with remaining parts taken from reference TRBV11-2 and TRBJ2-1, reads EAGVAQSPRYKIIEKRQSVAFWCNPISGHATLYWYQQILGQGPKLLIQFQNNGVVDDSQLPKDRFSAERLKGVDSTLKIQPAKLEDSAVYLCASSPTSGGARDEQFFGPGTRLTVL.

This clonotype appeared a few times. CDR3 loop: CSAKAGVYGELFF. CDR3 bases: TGCAGTGCTAAGGCAGGGGTATACGGGGAGCTGTTTTTT. The chain recombines TRBV20-1 with TRBJ2-2, with D perhaps TRBD1 (6 bases). The CDR3 runs to 13 residues. Trimming cost V 4 bases and J 7 bases, with 13 bases left between them. Germline CDR1 is DFQATT and CDR2 is SNEGSKA (reference sequence).

V usage is TRBV5-1 and J usage is TRBJ2-1; 9 bases are shared with TRBD2. The germline V gene encodes CDR1 SGHRS and CDR2 YFSETQ. Losses at the gene ends were 4 bases for V and 7 bases for J; bases not matched to a gene: 9. The CDR3 sequence is 15 residues long. In DNA, the CDR3 is TGCGCCAGCAGCATCGGGACTAGCAGGGGGAATGAGCAGTTCTTC. Amino acid sequence: CASSIGTSRGNEQFF. The entire variable domain, with the rest obtained from reference TRBV5-1 and TRBJ2-1, is as follows: KAGVTQTPRYLIKTRGQQVTLSCSPISGHRSVSWYQQTPGQGLQFLFEYFSETQRNKGNFPGRFSGRQFSNSRSEMNVSTLELGDSALYLCASSIGTSRGNEQFFGPGTRLTVL.

This clonotype was detected a few times. This sequence joins TRBV20-1 and TRBJ2-5; 9 nucleotides line up with TRBD2. J lost 1 base, V lost 1 base, and 7 bases had no gene match. Germline loops: CDR1 DFQATT, CDR2 SNEGSKA (reference sequence). The CDR3 is made up of 16 amino acids. The CDR3 nucleotides are TGCAGTGCTAGAGGGGGGGCTAGCGGGGTCCAAGAGACCCAGTACTTC. Its translation is CSARGGASGVQETQYF.

This chain joins TRBV20-1 and TRBJ1-4; D gene unclear. The length of the CDR3 is 12 residues. The V gene's germline CDR1 is DFQATT and CDR2 SNEGSKA (reference sequence). V was trimmed by 3 bases and J by 12 bases, leaving 14 bases between them. The CDR3 is CSASFLGRELFF. DNA for the CDR3: TGCAGTGCTAGTTTCTTGGGGAGAGAACTGTTTTTT.

J is TRBJ1-1 and V is TRBV7-9, with a tentative D call TRBD1 (5 bases). The germline V gene has CDR1 SEHNR and CDR2 FQNEAQ (reference sequence). The CDR3 covers 14 residues. Trimming left V 6 bases short and J 3 bases short, with 14 bases between. CDR3 residues: CASSSRTGDTEAFF. Here the CDR3 DNA reads TGTGCCAGCAGTTCCCGGACGGGGGACACTGAAGCTTTCTTT.

This chain uses TRBV9 with TRBJ2-7; D is ambiguous. Trimming removed 0 bases from V and 3 bases from J, with 7 bases in between. Germline V lookup: CDR1 SGDLS, CDR2 YYNGEE. CDR3 size: 13 residues. This CDR3 reads CASSVDLSYEQYF. The CDR3 DNA follows: TGTGCCAGCAGCGTAGACCTAAGCTACGAGCAGTACTTC.

The chain combines TRBV5-1 with TRBJ1-1; D remains unclear. Germline V CDR1 and CDR2: SGHRS, YFSETQ. This CDR3 comprises 13 residues. V gave up 4 bases and J gave up 7 bases, with 14 bases separating them. This CDR3 reads CASSGMTEVEAFF. The CDR3 region has the DNA TGCGCCAGCAGCGGCATGACTGAGGTTGAAGCTTTCTTT.

This clonotype was counted at least ten times. This chain joins TRBV15 and TRBJ1-3; D gene uncertain. This CDR3 has 15 amino acids. Germline V gene sequence: CDR1 LNHNV, CDR2 YYDKDF (reference sequence). V shed 1 base and J shed 2 bases, with 9 bases lying between them. The CDR3 bases are TGTGCCACCAGCAGAGCCGCGGCAGCTGGAAACACCATATATTTT. Amino acids: CATSRAAAAGNTIYF.

The gene calls are TRBV4-1 and TRBJ2-3; D is possibly TRBD1 (5 bases). The CDR3 has 15 residues. Trimming took 0 bases from V and 2 from J, leaving 9 bases between them. CDR1 is MGHRA, CDR2 YSYEKL, per germline. In DNA form, the CDR3 reads TGCGCCAGCAGCCAAGAGGGGCGAGACACAGATACGCAGTATTTT. Translated: CASSQEGRDTDTQYF.

The chain combines TRBV20-1 with TRBJ1-1; TRBD1 matches at 7 bases. The CDR3 sequence is 15 residues long. Trimming at V came to 1 base and at J to 3 bases, leaving 8 bases not matched to a gene. Germline V gene sequence: CDR1 DFQATT, CDR2 SNEGSKA (reference sequence). As DNA, the CDR3 is TGCAGTGCTAGAGTGAGGGACAGACTATACACTGAAGCTTTCTTT. It specifies CSARVRDRLYTEAFF.

The sample holds many counts of this clonotype. The V gene is TRBV27, the J gene TRBJ2-1; TRBD2 matches 8 bases. Germline V gene sequence: CDR1 MNHEY, CDR2 SMNVEV (reference sequence). V lost 6 bases to trimming and J lost 3 bases; unmatched junction nucleotides: 7. The CDR3 consists of 15 residues. The CDR3, as DNA: TGTGCCAGCAGGGATTGGCGGGGGGTCTACAATGAGCAGTTCTTC. It yields the protein CASRDWRGVYNEQFF.

This clonotype was found a few times. Germline is not matched at one junction end, which may reflect a read error. The V gene is TRBV7-9, the J gene TRBJ1-3; no definite D call. CDR1 is SEHNR and CDR2 is FQNEAQ in the germline V gene (reference sequence). This CDR3 region has 18 residues. Here the CDR3 reads CASTKAPGQPGSGNTTYF. CDR3 sequence (DNA): TGTGCCAGCACCAAGGCCCCCGGGCAGCCCGGGTCTGGAAACACCACATATTTT.

This rearrangement joins TRBV7-3 to TRBJ1-5; D gene ambiguous. The CDR3 is 13 amino acids. Germline CDR1 is SGHTA and CDR2 is FQGTGA. Trimming took off 8 bases at V and 6 bases at J, with 14 bases between the two ends. The DNA of the CDR3 is TGTGCCAGCCAGATTAGGGAGGGTCAGCCCCAGCATTTT. This translates into CASQIREGQPQHF.

This clonotype appeared a few times. The CDR3 loop reads CATHSYNEQFF. The DNA of the CDR3 is TGTGCTACCCACTCCTACAATGAGCAGTTCTTC. The chain links TRBV5-4 to TRBJ2-1; D unresolved. The CDR3 is made up of 11 amino acids. Germline assignment: CDR1 SGHNT and CDR2 YYREEE (reference sequence). Supplemented by reference TRBV5-4 and TRBJ2-1, the full variable domain reads ETGVTQSPTHLIKTRGQQVTLRCSSQSGHNTVSWYQQALGQGPQFIFQYYREEENGRGNFPPRFSGLQFPNYSSELNVNALELDDSALYLCATHSYNEQFFGPGTRLTVL.

The CDR3 sequence: CASSPGDSLLEQYV. As DNA, the CDR3 is TGTGCCAGCAGCCCCGGGGATTCCCTCCTCGAGCAGTACGTC. The chain has TRBV5-4 and TRBJ2-7, with D maybe TRBD2 (5 bases). In germline, CDR1 is SGHNT, CDR2 YYREEE (reference sequence). V was shortened by 4 bases and J by 6 bases, with 17 bases between the two germline ends. This CDR3 has 14 residues.

CDR3 loop: CASSPTGGRSIRNSPLHF. CDR3 nucleotides: TGTGCCAGCAGCCCGACGGGGGGACGGTCGATTCGTAATTCACCCCTCCACTTT. The chain has TRBV27 and TRBJ1-6; D may be TRBD1 (5 bases). Trimming shortened V by 6 bases and J by 6 bases, and 24 bases separated the two germline ends. This CDR3 contains 18 residues. From germline, CDR1 is MNHEY and CDR2 SMNVEV (reference sequence).

This clonotype appeared a few times. CDR3 sequence reads: CATSDSGYTDTQYF. CDR3 nucleotides: TGTGCCACCAGTGATTCCGGCTACACAGATACGCAGTATTTT. V usage is TRBV24-1 and J usage is TRBJ2-3, with D unclear. The V end lost 2 bases, the J end lost 2 bases, and 7 bases lay between the germline ends. CDR1 is KGHDR, CDR2 SFDVKD, per germline. CDR3 size: 14 residues.

In this sample, this clonotype turned up many times. V usage is TRBV6-5 and J usage is TRBJ1-5; D is unresolved. V shed 2 bases and J shed 2 bases, with 13 bases lying between them. The CDR3 runs to 16 residues. Per germline, CDR1 MNHEY and CDR2 SVGAGI. CDR3 sequence (DNA): TGTGCCAGCAGTTACCGTAAGGGTTGGGGCAATCAGCCCCAGCATTTT. Translation: CASSYRKGWGNQPQHF.

The rearrangement uses TRBV20-1 and TRBJ1-5; 9 nucleotides line up with TRBD1. The ends lost 5 bases at V and 2 bases at J; junction bases unmatched: 7. The CDR3 runs to 15 residues. The germline V gene has CDR1 DFQATT and CDR2 SNEGSKA (reference sequence). CDR3 in amino acids: CSAGWGQGGNQPQHF. For the CDR3, the DNA is TGCAGTGCTGGCTGGGGACAGGGAGGCAATCAGCCCCAGCATTTT.

This clonotype occurred a few times. The rearrangement joins TRBV11-2 to TRBJ1-1; D unresolved. Trimming removed 4 bases from V and 1 base from J, with 16 bases in between. The germline V gene has CDR1 SGHAT and CDR2 FQNNGV. The CDR3 contains 16 residues. The CDR3 bases are TGTGCCAGCAGCTCTCTGAAAGGGTTGGGGAACACTGAAGCTTTCTTT. Translated: CASSSLKGLGNTEAFF.

This clonotype occurred once. The chain combines TRBV5-4 with TRBJ2-5, with 7 bases matching TRBD2. Unmatched junction bases numbered 13, after V lost 3 bases and J lost 2 bases. The CDR3 has 17 residues. From germline, CDR1 is SGHNT and CDR2 YYREEE (reference sequence). The CDR3 spells CASSSLTGLDGQETQYF. CDR3 nucleotides: TGTGCCAGCAGCTCATTGACCGGACTAGATGGGCAAGAGACCCAGTACTTC.